This T cell receptor (beta chain) was documented in a study of cytomegalovirus exposure and HLA in healthy donors. Study-wide results and caveats: A few chains linked to CMV were shown in vitro to be specific for CMV antigens. Sequencing probably produced one cluster of sequence variants that were highly shared. Reportedly, fewer N-insertions than the 666-donor mean appeared in an Asian-associated ancestry cluster in a later analysis.

V dropped 9 bases and J dropped 8; count of bases not matched to a gene: 9. CDR3 length equals 13 residues. Per germline, CDR1 MNHEY and CDR2 SMNVEV (reference sequence). Primers: 60 Vbeta forward and 13 Jbeta reverse. The protocol was immunoSEQ multiplex PCR, while the TCRdb copy is restricted to in-frame clones and leaves out a portion. This sample's table reports about 48,000 clones. To note about this clone: No antigen is known for it.

Each donor's status was that of a healthy bone marrow donor. The V call is TRBV27, the J call TRBJ1-2, with TRBD1 identical over 10 bases. The clonotype was recovered from a woman aged 40 to 50 in good health and CMV-seronegative. Source material: PBMCs. In nucleotides, the CDR3 is TGTGCCAGTAGGGACAGGGGCGTTGGAGGCTACACCTTC. It yields the protein CASRDRGVGGYTF.